This entry describes one T cell receptor beta chain. The data were produced by immunoSEQ multiplex PCR, yet TCRdb's version contains in-frame clones alone and is incomplete. The sample holds fewer than 350,000 clones, approximately 91% seen once. The sample belongs to a study of blood T cell repertoires in COVID-19. From germline, CDR1 is SQVTM and CDR2 ANQGSEA. V lost 0 bases and J 2 bases, leaving 16 bases between the germline ends. The length of the CDR3 is 16 residues. Clinical histories supplied by participants themselves formed the basis of cohort assignment. Sequencing was done on a sample of PBMCs or T cells enriched from blood (not recorded which). The receptor was derived from a woman in her thirties or forties with acute COVID-19. The chain combines TRBV29-1 with TRBJ2-5; D possibly corresponds to TRBD1 (6 bases). The CDR3 spells CSVEDLQGIFQETQYF. CDR3 DNA: TGCAGCGTTGAAGATTTACAGGGAATCTTTCAAGAGACCCAGTACTTC.